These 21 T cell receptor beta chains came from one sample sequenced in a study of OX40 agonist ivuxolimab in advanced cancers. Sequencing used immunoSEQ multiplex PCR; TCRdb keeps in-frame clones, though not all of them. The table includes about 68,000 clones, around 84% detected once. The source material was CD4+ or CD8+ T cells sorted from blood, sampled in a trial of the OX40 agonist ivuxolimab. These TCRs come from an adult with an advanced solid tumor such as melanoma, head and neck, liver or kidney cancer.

The CDR3 coding sequence is TGTGCCTGGAGTGCCCAGTTCTACGAGCAGTACTTC. It yields the protein CAWSAQFYEQYF. The chain links TRBV30 to TRBJ2-7; D unclear. CDR1 GTSNPN and CDR2 SVGIG come from the germline V gene (reference sequence). V lost 1 base and J lost 3, with 7 bases in between. This CDR3 has 12 residues.

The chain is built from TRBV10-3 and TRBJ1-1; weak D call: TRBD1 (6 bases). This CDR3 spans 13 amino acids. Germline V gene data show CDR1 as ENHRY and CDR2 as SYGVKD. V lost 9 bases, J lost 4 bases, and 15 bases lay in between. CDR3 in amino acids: CAIRQDFATEAFF. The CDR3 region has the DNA TGTGCCATTAGACAGGACTTTGCCACTGAAGCTTTCTTT.

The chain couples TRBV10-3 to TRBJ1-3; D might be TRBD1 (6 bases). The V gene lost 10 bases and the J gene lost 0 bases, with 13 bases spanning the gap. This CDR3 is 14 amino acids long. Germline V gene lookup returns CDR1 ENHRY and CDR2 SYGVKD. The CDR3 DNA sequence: TGTGCCACCCATCGACAGGCCTCTGGAAACACCATATATTTT. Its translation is CATHRQASGNTIYF.

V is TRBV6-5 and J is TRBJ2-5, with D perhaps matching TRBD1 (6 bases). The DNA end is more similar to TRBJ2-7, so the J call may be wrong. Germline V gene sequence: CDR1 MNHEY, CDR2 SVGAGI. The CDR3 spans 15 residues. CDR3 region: CASSYSPRGPYEQYF. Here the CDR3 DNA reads TGTGCCAGCAGTTACTCTCCCAGGGGACCCTACGAGCAGTACTTC.

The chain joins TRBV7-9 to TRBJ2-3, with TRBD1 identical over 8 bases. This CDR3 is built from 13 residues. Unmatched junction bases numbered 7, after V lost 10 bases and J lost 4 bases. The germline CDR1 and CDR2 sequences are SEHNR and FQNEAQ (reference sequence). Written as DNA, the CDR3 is TGTGCCAAGTCCGGGACAGGCTCAGATACGCAGTATTTT. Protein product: CAKSGTGSDTQYF. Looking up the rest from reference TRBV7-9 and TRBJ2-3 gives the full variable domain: DTGVSQNPRHKITKRGQNVTFRCDPISEHNRLYWYRQTLGQGPEFLTYFQNEAQLEKSRLLSDRFSAERPKGSFSTLEIQRTEQGDSAMYLCAKSGTGSDTQYFGPGTRLTVL.

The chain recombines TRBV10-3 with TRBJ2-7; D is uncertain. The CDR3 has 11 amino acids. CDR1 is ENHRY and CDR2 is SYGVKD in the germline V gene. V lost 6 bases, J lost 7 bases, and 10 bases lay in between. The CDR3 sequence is CAIREQNEQYF. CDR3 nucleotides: TGTGCCATCAGGGAACAAAATGAGCAGTACTTC.

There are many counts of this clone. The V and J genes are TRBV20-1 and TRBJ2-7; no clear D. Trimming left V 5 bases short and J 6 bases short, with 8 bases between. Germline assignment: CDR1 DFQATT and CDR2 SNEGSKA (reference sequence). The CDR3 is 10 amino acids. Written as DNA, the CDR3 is TGCAGTGCTTGGAGCCGCGAGCAGTACTTC. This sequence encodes CSAWSREQYF.

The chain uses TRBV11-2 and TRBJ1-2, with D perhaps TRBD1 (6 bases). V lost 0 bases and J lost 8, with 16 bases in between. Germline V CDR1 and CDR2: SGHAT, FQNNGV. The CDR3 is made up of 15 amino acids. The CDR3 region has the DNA TGTGCCAGCAGCTTAGATCGCCTACAGGGTTTGGGCTACACCTTC. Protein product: CASSLDRLQGLGYTF.

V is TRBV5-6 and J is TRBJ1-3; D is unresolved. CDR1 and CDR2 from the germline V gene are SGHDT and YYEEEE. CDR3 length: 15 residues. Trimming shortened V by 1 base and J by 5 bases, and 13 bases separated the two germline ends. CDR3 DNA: TGTGCCAGCAGCTTGATAACGACTCTGAGAAACACCATATATTTT. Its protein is CASSLITTLRNTIYF. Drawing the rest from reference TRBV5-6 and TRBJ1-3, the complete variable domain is DAGVTQSPTHLIKTRGQQVTLRCSPKSGHDTVSWYQQALGQGPQFIFQYYEEEERQRGNFPDRFSGHQFPNYSSELNVNALLLGDSALYLCASSLITTLRNTIYFGEGSWLTVV.

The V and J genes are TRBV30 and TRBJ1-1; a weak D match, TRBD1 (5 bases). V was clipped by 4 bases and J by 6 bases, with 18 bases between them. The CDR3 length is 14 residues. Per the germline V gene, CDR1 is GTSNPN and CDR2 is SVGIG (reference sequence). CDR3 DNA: TGTGCCTGGATCCCCGGGGGGGGGTTCCCTGAAGCTTTCTTT. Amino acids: CAWIPGGGFPEAFF.

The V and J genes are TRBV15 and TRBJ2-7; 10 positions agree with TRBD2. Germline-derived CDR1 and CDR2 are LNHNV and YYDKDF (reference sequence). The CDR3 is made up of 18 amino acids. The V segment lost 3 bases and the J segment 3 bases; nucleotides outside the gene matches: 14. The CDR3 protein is CATSRALSGASGSYEQYF. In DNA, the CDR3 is TGTGCCACCAGCAGGGCCCTGTCAGGGGCTAGCGGGAGCTACGAGCAGTACTTC.

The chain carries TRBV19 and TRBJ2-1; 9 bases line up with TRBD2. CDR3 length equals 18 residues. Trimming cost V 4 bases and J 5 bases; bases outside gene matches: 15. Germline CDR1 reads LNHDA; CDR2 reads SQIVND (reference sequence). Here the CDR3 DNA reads TGTGCCAGTAGTACCCATTTAGCGGGAGAGCGGAGTAACAATGAGCAGTTCTTC. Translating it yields CASSTHLAGERSNNEQFF.

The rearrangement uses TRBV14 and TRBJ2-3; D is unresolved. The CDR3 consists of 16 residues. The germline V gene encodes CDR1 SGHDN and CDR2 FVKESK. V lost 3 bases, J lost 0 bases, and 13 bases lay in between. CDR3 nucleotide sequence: TGTGCCAGCAGCCACGCTGCGGAGCCTAGCACAGATACGCAGTATTTT. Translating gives CASSHAAEPSTDTQYF. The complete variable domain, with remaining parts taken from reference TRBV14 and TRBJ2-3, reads EAGVTQFPSHSVIEKGQTVTLRCDPISGHDNLYWYRRVMGKEIKFLLHFVKESKQDESGMPNNRFLAERTGGTYSTLKVQPAELEDSGVYFCASSHAAEPSTDTQYFGPGTRLTVL.

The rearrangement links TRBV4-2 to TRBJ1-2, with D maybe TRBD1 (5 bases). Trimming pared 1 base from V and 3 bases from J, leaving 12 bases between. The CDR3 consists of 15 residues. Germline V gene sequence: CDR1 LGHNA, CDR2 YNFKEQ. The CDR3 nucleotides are TGTGCCAGCAGCCAAGGGGAGGGAGGGGACTATGGCTACACCTTC. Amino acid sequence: CASSQGEGGDYGYTF.

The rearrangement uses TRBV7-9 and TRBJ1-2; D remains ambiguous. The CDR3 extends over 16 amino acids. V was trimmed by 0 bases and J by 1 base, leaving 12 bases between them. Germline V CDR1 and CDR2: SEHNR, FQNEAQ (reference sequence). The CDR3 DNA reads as TGTGCCAGCAGCTTAGCCGGCGGGGTTGATAACTATGGCTACACCTTC. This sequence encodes CASSLAGGVDNYGYTF.

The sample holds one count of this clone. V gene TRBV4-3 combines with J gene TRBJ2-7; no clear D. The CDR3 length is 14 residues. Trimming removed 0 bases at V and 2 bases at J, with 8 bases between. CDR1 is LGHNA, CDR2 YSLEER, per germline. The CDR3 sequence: CASSQDGRAYEQYF. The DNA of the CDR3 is TGCGCCAGCAGCCAAGATGGCCGAGCCTACGAGCAGTACTTC.

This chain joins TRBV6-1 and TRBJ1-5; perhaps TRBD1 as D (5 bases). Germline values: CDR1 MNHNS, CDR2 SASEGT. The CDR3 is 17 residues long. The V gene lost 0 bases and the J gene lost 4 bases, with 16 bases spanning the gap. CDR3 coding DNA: TGTGCCAGCAGTGAAGCGAGGGGCGGCGGGGGAAATCAGCCCCAGCATTTT. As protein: CASSEARGGGGNQPQHF.

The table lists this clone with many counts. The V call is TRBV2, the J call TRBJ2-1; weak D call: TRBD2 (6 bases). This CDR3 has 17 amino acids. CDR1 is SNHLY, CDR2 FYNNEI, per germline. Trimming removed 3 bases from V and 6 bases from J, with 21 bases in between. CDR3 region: CASSEGAGVTRTNEQFF. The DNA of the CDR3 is TGTGCCAGCAGTGAGGGAGCGGGCGTCACGCGAACCAATGAGCAGTTCTTC. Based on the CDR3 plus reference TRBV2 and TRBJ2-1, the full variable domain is EPEVTQTPSHQVTQMGQEVILRCVPISNHLYFYWYRQILGQKVEFLVSFYNNEISEKSEIFDDQFSVERPDGSNFTLKIRSTKLEDSAMYFCASSEGAGVTRTNEQFFGPGTRLTVL.

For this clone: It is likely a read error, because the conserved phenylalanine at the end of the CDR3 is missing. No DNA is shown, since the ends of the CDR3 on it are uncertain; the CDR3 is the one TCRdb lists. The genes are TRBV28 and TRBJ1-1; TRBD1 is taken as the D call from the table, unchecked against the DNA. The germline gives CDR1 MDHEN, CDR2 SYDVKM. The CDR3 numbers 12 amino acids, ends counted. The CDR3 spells CASSFKGQGPQL.

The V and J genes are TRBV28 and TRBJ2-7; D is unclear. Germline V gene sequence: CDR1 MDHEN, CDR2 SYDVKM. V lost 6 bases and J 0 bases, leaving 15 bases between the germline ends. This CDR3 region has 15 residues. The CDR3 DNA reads TGTGCCAGCAGCTCGCCTAGATGGGGCTCCTACGAGCAGTACTTC. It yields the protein CASSSPRWGSYEQYF.

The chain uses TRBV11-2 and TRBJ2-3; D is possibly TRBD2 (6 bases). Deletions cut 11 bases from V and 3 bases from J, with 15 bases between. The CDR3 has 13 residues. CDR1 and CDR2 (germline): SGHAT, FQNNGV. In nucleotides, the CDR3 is TGTGCCGGCCGGGGGTCGAGGACAGATACGCAGTATTTT. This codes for CAGRGSRTDTQYF.